This TCR beta chain was documented in a study of blood T cell repertoires in COVID-19. At the level of the study: Donors in the United States, Italy and Spain gave samples during acute or convalescent COVID-19.

Only in-frame clones appear in the TCRdb table, and some are missing; sequencing was by immunoSEQ multiplex PCR. The sample consists of approximately 220,000 clones, around 81% of them appearing once. This CDR3 comprises 12 residues. Germline V gene data show CDR1 as SNHLY and CDR2 as FYNNEI. V lost 1 base to trimming and J lost 7 bases, with 7 bases between them. Participants were aged about 18 to 89 years from approximately 25 US areas. In assigning cohorts, the study relied on participant-reported clinical history. The TCR originated in a woman in her forties with acute COVID-19. The sequencing input was PBMCs or T cells enriched from blood (not recorded which). The gene calls are TRBV2 and TRBJ1-1, with D perhaps matching TRBD1 (5 bases). CDR3 residues: CASSEVDSEAFF. The CDR3 DNA reads TGTGCCAGCAGTGAAGTCGACAGTGAAGCTTTCTTT.